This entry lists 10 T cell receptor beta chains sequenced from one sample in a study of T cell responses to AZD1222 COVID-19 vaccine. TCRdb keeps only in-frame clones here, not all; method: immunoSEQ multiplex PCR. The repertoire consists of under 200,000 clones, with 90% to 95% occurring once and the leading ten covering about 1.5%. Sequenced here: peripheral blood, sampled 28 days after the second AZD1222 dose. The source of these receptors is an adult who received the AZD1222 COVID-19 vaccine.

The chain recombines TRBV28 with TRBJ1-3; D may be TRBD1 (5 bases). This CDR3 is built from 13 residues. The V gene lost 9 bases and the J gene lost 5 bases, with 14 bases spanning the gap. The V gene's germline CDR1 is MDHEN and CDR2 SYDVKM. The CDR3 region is CASGWGRRNTIYF. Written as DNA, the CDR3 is TGTGCCAGTGGGTGGGGACGGAGAAACACCATATATTTT.

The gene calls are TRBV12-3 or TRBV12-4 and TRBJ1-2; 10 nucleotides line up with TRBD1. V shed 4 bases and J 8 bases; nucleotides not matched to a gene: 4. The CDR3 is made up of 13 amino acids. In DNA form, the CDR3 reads TGTGCCAGCAGTTGGACAGGGGGTGAGGGCTACACCTTC. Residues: CASSWTGGEGYTF.

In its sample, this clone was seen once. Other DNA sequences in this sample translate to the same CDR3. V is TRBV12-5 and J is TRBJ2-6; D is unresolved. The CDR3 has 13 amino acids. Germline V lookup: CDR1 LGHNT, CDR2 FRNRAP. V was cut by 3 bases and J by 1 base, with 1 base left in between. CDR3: CASGLSGANVLTF. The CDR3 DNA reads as TGTGCTAGTGGTTTATCTGGGGCCAACGTCCTGACTTTC.

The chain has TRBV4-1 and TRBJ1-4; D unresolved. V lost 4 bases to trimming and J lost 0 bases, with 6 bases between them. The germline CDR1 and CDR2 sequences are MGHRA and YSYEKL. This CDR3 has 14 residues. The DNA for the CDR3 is TGCGCCAGCAGCCTGGGAGCAACTAATGAAAAACTGTTTTTT. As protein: CASSLGATNEKLFF.

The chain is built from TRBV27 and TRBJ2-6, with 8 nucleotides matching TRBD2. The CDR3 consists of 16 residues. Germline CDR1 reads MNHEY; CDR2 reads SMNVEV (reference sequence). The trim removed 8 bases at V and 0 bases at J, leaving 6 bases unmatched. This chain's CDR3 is CASAGLGSSGANVLTF. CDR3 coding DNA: TGTGCCAGCGCGGGACTAGGGAGCTCTGGGGCCAACGTCCTGACTTTC.

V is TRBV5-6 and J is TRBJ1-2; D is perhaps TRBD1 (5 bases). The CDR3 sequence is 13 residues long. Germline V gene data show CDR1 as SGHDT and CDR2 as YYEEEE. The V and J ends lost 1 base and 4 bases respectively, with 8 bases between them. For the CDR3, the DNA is TGTGCCAGCAGCTTGATAGGGGTCTATGGCTACACCTTC. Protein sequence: CASSLIGVYGYTF.

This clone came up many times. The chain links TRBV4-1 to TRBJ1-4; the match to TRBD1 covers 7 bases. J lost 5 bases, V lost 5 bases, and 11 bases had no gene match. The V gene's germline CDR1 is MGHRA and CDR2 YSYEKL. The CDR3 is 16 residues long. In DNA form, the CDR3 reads TGCGCCAGCAGCACCGCGTCCGGGACAGACAATGAAAAACTGTTTTTT. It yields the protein CASSTASGTDNEKLFF.

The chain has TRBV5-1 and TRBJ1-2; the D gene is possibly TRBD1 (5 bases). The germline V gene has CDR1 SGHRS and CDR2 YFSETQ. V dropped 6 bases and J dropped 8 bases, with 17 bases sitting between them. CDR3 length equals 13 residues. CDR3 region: CASNQGVGEGYTF. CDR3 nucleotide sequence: TGCGCCAGCAACCAAGGGGTTGGAGAGGGCTACACCTTC.

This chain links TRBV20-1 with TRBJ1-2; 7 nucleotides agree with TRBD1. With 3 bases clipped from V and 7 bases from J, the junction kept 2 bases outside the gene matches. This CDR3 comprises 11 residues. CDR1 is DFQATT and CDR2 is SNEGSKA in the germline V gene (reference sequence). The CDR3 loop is CSASRGGGYTF. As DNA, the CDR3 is TGCAGTGCTAGCAGGGGGGGTGGCTACACCTTC.

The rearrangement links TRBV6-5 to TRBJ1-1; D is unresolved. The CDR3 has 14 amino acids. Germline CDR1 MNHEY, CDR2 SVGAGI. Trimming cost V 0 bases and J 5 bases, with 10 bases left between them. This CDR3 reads CASSYSWEWTEAFF. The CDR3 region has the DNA TGTGCCAGCAGTTACTCTTGGGAATGGACTGAAGCTTTCTTT.